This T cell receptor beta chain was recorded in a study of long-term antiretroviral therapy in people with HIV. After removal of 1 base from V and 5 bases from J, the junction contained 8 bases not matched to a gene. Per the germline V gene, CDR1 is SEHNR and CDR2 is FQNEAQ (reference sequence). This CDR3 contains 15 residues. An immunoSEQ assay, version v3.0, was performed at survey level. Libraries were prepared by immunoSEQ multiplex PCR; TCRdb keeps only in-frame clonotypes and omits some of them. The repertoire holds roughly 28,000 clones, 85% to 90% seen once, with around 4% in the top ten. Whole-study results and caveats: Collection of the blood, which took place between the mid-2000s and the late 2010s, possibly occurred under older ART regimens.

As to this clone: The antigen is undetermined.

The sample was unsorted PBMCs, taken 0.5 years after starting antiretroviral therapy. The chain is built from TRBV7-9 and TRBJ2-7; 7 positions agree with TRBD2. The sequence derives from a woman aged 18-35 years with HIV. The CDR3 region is CASSLVAGRADEQYF. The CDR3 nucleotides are TGTGCCAGCAGCTTAGTTGCGGGGAGGGCCGACGAGCAGTACTTC.